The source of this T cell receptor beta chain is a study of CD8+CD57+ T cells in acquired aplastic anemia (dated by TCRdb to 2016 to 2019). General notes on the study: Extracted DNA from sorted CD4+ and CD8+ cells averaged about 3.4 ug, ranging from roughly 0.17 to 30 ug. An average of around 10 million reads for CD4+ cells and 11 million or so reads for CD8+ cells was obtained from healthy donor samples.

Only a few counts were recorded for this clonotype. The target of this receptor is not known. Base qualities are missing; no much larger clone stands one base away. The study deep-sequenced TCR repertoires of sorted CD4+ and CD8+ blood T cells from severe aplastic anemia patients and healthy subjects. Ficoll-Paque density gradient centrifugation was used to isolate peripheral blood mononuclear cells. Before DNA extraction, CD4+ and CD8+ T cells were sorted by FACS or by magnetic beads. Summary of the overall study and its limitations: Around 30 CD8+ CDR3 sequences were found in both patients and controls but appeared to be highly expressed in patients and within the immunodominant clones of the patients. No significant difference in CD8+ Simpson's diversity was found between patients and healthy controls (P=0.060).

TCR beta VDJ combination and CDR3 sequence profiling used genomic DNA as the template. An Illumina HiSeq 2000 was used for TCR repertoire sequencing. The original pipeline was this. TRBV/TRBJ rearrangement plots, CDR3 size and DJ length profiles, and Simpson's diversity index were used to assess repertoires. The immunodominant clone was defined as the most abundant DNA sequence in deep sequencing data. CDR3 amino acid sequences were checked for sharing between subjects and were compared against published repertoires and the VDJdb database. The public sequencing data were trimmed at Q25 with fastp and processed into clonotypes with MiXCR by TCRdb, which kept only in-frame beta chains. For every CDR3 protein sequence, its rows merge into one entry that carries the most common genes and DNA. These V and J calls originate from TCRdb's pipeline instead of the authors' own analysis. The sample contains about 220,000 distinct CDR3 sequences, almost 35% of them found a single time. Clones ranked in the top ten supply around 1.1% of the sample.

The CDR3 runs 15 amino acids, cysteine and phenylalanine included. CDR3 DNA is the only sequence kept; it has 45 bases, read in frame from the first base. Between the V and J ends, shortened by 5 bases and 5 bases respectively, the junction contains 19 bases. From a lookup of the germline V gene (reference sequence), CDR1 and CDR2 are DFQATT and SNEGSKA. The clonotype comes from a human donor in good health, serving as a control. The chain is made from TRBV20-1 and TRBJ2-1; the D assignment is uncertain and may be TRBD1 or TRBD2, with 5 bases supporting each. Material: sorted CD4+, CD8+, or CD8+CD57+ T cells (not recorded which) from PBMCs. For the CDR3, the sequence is CSAFNRQGADNEQFF. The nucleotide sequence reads TGCAGTGCTTTCAACAGGCAGGGAGCCGACAATGAGCAGTTCTTC.